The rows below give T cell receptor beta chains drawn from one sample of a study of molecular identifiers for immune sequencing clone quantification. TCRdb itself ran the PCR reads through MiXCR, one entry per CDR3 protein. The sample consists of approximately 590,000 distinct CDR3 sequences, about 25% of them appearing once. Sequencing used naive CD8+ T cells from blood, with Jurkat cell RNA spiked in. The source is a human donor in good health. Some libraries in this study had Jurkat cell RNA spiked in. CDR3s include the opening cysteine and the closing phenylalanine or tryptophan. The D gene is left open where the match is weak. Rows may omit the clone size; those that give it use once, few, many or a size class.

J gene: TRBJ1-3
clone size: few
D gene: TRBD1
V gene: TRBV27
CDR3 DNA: TGTGCCAGCGCGGGGGGGACAGGGCCGAGAAACACCATATATTTT
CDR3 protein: CASAGGTGPRNTIYF

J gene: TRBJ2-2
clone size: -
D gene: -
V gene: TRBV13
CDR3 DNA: TGTGCCAGCAGCTTGGGAGGGGGCCACACCGGGGAGCTGTTTTTT
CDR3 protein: CASSLGGGHTGELFF

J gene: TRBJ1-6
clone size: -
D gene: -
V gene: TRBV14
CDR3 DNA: TGTGCCAGCAGCCAATTCCAGGGACTTAATTCACCCCTCCACTTT
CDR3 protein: CASSQFQGLNSPLHF

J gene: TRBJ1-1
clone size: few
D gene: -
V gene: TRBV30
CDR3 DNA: TGTGCCTGGAGTGGGAGGGTGAACACTGAAGCTTTCTTT
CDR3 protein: CAWSGRVNTEAFF

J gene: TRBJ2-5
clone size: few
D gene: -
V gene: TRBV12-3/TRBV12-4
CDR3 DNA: TGTGCCAGCAGTTTTTCCCAACCCTCCGGGACATTTCAAGAGACCCAGTACTTC
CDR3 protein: CASSFSQPSGTFQETQYF

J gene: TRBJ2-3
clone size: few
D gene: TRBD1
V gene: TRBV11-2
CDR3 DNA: TGTGCCAGCATCCAAGAGGGGACAGGGAGGGCAGATACGCAGTATTTT
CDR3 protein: CASIQEGTGRADTQYF

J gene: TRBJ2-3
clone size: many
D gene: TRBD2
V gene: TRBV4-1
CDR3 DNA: TGCGCCAGCAGCCATCTACTAGCGGGGGGAACCACAGATACGCAGTATTTT
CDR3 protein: CASSHLLAGGTTDTQYF

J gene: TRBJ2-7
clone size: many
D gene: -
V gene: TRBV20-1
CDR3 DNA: TGCAGTGCTAGAGCACGATATCAGGGTTACGAGCAGTACTTC
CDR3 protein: CSARARYQGYEQYF

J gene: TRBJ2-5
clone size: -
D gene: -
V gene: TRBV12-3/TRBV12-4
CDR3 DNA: TGTGCCAGTAGGGGTTCGACGGAAGAGACCCAGTACTTC
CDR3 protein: CASRGSTEETQYF

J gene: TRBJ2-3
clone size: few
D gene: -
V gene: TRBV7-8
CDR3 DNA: TGTGCCAGCAGCCCTCTTAAGGGGGACTACTTCACAGATACGCAGTATTTT
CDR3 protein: CASSPLKGDYFTDTQYF

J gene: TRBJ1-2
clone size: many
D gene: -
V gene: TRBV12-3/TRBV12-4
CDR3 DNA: TGTGCCAGCAGTTTGGTAGAGGGGAACAGTAACTATGGCTACACCTTC
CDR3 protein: CASSLVEGNSNYGYTF

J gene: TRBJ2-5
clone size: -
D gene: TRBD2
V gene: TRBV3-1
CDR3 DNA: TGTGCCAGCCATGAGACTAGCGGGAGCAGGGAGACCCAGTACTTC
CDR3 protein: CASHETSGSRETQYF

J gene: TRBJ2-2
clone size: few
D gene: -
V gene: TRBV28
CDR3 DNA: TGTGCCAGCAGACCCACAGGGAAGGACGGGGAGCTGTTTTTT
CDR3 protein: CASRPTGKDGELFF

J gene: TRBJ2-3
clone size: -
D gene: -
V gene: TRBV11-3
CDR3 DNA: TGTGCCAGCAGACACAGGAGCACAGATACGCAGTATTTT
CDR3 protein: CASRHRSTDTQYF

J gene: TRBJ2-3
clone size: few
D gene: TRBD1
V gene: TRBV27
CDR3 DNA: TGTGCCAGCAGGGGACAGTCGGGCACAGATACGCAGTATTTT
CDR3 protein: CASRGQSGTDTQYF

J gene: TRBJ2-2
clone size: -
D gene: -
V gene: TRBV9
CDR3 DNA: TGTGCCAGCGGCGTAGGAAGGGGCCCGAACACCGGGGAGCTGTTTTTT
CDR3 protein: CASGVGRGPNTGELFF

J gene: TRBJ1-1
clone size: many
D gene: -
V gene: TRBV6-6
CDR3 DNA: TGTGCCAGCAGTACGTCCGGGACTGAAGCTTTCTTT
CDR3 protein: CASSTSGTEAFF

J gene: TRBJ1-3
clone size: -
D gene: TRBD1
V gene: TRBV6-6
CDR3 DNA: TGTGCCAGCAGCCACCGACAGGGACTGGCTGGAAACATCATATATTTT
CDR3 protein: CASSHRQGLAGNIIYF

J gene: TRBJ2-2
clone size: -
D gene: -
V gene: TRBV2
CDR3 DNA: TGTGCCAGCACAAGACGGTTAAACACCGGGGAGCTGTTTTTT
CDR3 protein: CASTRRLNTGELFF

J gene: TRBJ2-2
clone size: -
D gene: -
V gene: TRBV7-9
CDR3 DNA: TGTGCCAGCAGCCGGACAAGTAACACCGGGGAGCTGTTTTTT
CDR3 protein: CASSRTSNTGELFF

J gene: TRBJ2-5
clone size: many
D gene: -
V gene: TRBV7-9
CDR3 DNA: TGTGCCAGCAGCGCCCGAGCAGAACAAGAGACCCAGTACTTC
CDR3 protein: CASSARAEQETQYF

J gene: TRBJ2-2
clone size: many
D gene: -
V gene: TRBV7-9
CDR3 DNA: TGTGCCAGCAAACAGGGAGCCGGGGAGCTGTTTTTT
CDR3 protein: CASKQGAGELFF

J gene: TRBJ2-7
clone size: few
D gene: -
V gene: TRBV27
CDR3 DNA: TGTGCCAGCGGTTTTAGATCCCCCCCCTACGAGCAGTACTTC
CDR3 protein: CASGFRSPPYEQYF

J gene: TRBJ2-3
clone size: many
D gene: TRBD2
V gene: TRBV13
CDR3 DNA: TGTGCCAGCAGACGTAGCGGGATCGCAGATACGCAGTATTTT
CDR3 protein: CASRRSGIADTQYF

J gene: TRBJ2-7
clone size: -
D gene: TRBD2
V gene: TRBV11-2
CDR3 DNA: TGTGCCAGCAGGGGACTAGCGGGAGGAGAGGTCCACGAGCAGTACTTC
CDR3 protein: CASRGLAGGEVHEQYF

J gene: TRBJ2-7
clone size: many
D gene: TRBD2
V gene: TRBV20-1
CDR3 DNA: TGCAGTGCTAGAGAGCATCCGACTAGCGGGAGCTCCTACGAGCAGTACTTC
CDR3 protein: CSAREHPTSGSSYEQYF

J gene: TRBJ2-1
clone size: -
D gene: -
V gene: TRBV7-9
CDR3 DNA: TGTGCCAGCAGCCGACGCGCAGGGGGAGGGAGGGGGAATGAGCAGTTCTTC
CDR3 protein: CASSRRAGGGRGNEQFF